The clone carrying this T cell receptor beta chain was detected a few times. Researchers took RNA transcripts and amplified the TCR beta CDR3 regions from them. The HTBI primer set was used in a first-round RT-PCR of the TCR CDR3. One entry per CDR3 protein results from TCRdb running MiXCR on the multiplex PCR reads. The table lists 450,000 to 600,000 distinct CDR3 sequences, approximately 20% of them singletons. V shed 4 bases and J 7 bases; nucleotides not matched to a gene: 11. CDR1 SGHTA and CDR2 FQGNSA come from the germline V gene. The CDR3 is made up of 15 amino acids. This sample was taken from a study of T cells in Graves' hyperthyroidism and ophthalmopathy. Active moderate-to-severe ophthalmopathy, Clinical Activity Score at least 3, NOSPECS at least 4, under 3 months' duration.

The source is a man aged 35-49 years with Graves' ophthalmopathy. The rearrangement uses TRBV7-2 and TRBJ2-7; 9 positions agree with TRBD1. What was sequenced was blood. CDR3 sequence reads: CASSSAGTGTREQYF. DNA of the CDR3: TGTGCCAGCAGCTCGGCCGGGACAGGGACGCGGGAGCAGTACTTC.